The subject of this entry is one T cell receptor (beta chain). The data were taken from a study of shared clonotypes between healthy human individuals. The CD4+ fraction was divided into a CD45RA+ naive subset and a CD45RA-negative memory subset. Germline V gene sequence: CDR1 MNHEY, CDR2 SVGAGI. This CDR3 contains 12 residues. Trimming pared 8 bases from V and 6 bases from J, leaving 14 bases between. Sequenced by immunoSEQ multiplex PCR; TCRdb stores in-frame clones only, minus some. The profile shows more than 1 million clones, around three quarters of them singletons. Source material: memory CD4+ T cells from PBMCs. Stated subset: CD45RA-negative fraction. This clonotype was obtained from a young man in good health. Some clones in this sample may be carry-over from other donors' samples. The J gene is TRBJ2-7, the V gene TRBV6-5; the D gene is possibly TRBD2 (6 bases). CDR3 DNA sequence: TGTGCCAGCCGTTTTATGGGGGGCGAGCAGTACTTC. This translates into CASRFMGGEQYF.